The 19 T cell receptor beta chains presented below share a single source sample, sequenced in a study of blood T cells in healthy people across ages. The second PCR ran about 6 to 11 cycles with a sample-barcoded 5' primer and J-beta primers. TCRdb re-called the 5' RACE reads through MiXCR, storing one row per CDR3 protein. The repertoire consists of hundreds of thousands of distinct CDR3 sequences, with 35% to 50% occurring once and the leading ten covering approximately 31%. Sequencing used blood. The source is a man aged 80 or over in good health.

Details on this clonotype: A read error is possible here, since a much larger clone lies one base away. The rearrangement links TRBV20-1 to TRBJ2-4; 12 bases agree with TRBD2. TRBJ2-7 explains the end of the DNA better; the J call may be wrong. Germline CDR1 is DFQATT and CDR2 is SNEGSKA (reference sequence). The CDR3 is 15 residues long. CDR3 protein: CSASPPTSGSYEQYF. CDR3 DNA: TGCAGTGCTAGTCCACCGACTAGCGGGAGCTACGAGCAGTACTTC.

The V gene is TRBV10-2, the J gene TRBJ2-1; the D is unclear. Germline CDR1 and CDR2: WSHSY and SAAADI. This CDR3 is 14 amino acids long. Trimming took off 2 bases at V and 1 base at J, with 6 bases between the two ends. The CDR3 region is CASSEEQSYNEQFF. Here the CDR3 DNA reads TGCGCCAGCAGTGAGGAGCAGTCCTACAATGAGCAGTTCTTC.

The V call is TRBV14, the J call TRBJ2-7, with 10 bases matching TRBD1. With V trimmed by 6 bases and J by 4 bases, 6 bases remained unmatched. This CDR3 region has 14 residues. Germline V gene sequence: CDR1 SGHDN, CDR2 FVKESK. The CDR3 bases are TGTGCCAGCAGGAGACAGGGGGCGAGTTACGAGCAGTACTTC. Translated: CASRRQGASYEQYF. Full variable domain (outside the CDR3, taken from reference TRBV14 and TRBJ2-7): EAGVTQFPSHSVIEKGQTVTLRCDPISGHDNLYWYRRVMGKEIKFLLHFVKESKQDESGMPNNRFLAERTGGTYSTLKVQPAELEDSGVYFCASRRQGASYEQYFGPGTRLTVT.

This chain joins TRBV7-2 and TRBJ1-5, with D tentatively TRBD1 (6 bases). This CDR3 is 15 amino acids long. Trimming stripped 1 base from V and 6 bases from J, with 13 bases between. The germline CDR1 and CDR2 sequences are SGHTA and FQGNSA. The CDR3 region has the DNA TGTGCCAGCAGCTTAGATCCAGGGGTGGGTCAGCCCCAGCATTTT. Its translation: CASSLDPGVGQPQHF.

This clonotype was picked up a small number of times. The chain employs TRBV7-2 and TRBJ2-3; D is unclear. Trimming took off 8 bases at V and 0 bases at J, with 12 bases between the two ends. Per germline, CDR1 SGHTA and CDR2 FQGNSA. The CDR3 contains 14 residues. The CDR3, as DNA: TGTGCCAGCGGGAAACAGCCTAGCACAGATACGCAGTATTTT. Residues: CASGKQPSTDTQYF.

This clonotype was seen repeatedly, ten times or more. The chain uses TRBV11-2 and TRBJ2-1; 9 bases fit TRBD2. The germline gives CDR1 SGHAT, CDR2 FQNNGV. V was clipped by 6 bases and J by 4 bases; unmatched bases: 4. The CDR3 loop spans 14 amino acids. This CDR3 reads CASSRLAVYNEQFF. The CDR3 region has the DNA TGTGCCAGCAGTCGACTAGCGGTATACAATGAGCAGTTCTTC.

This clonotype was seen a few times. The rearrangement uses TRBV18 and TRBJ2-3, with D maybe TRBD1 (5 bases). With 2 bases removed from V and 4 bases from J, the gap between germline ends came to 13 bases. Germline CDR1 and CDR2: KGHSH and LQKENI. The CDR3 extends over 15 amino acids. The CDR3 loop reads CASSPDLAGPDTQYF. The CDR3 DNA reads as TGTGCCAGCTCACCAGATCTGGCAGGGCCAGATACGCAGTATTTT.

In its sample, this clonotype was seen many times. The rearrangement uses TRBV20-1 and TRBJ2-7, with 7 bases fitting TRBD1. The CDR3 extends over 11 amino acids. With 6 bases clipped from V and 6 bases from J, the junction kept 5 bases outside the gene matches. CDR1 and CDR2 (germline): DFQATT, SNEGSKA (reference sequence). The CDR3 DNA reads as TGCAGTGCGACAGGGCCCCGCGAGCAGTACTTC. Amino acid sequence: CSATGPREQYF.

This clonotype showed up many times. The chain recombines TRBV10-2 with TRBJ2-1; weak D call: TRBD2 (5 bases). The length of the CDR3 is 14 residues. Germline lookup yields CDR1 WSHSY and CDR2 SAAADI. Trimming pared 7 bases from V and 5 bases from J, leaving 15 bases between. The CDR3 DNA reads as TGCGCCAGCATGAGCGGTTTGGCCAACAATGAGCAGTTCTTC. Protein: CASMSGLANNEQFF.

This clonotype has just a few counts. The chain combines TRBV29-1 with TRBJ2-1, with D unclear. CDR3 length equals 14 residues. V was clipped by 2 bases and J by 9 bases, with 17 bases between them. Looked up from germline, CDR1 is SQVTM and CDR2 is ANQGSEA. CDR3 in DNA: TGCAGCGTTGAACGTCGGGCCACCTGGAGTGAGCAGTTCTTC. Its protein product is CSVERRATWSEQFF.

This clonotype was seen only a few times. V is TRBV4-1 and J is TRBJ2-1; 11 nucleotides align to TRBD2. This CDR3 region has 17 residues. The ends lost 1 base at V and 8 bases at J; junction bases unmatched: 10. Germline values: CDR1 MGHRA, CDR2 YSYEKL. The CDR3: CASSQGPIAGGPHEQFF. The CDR3, as DNA: TGCGCCAGCAGCCAAGGCCCCATAGCGGGAGGGCCCCATGAGCAGTTCTTC.

The chain has TRBV15 and TRBJ2-1, with D perhaps being TRBD1 or TRBD2 (5 bases each). The CDR3 runs to 17 residues. Trimming left V 8 bases short and J 5 bases short, with 25 bases between. Germline V gene lookup returns CDR1 LNHNV and CDR2 YYDKDF (reference sequence). CDR3 amino acids: CATDFGLGVKPDNEQFF. CDR3 coding DNA: TGTGCCACCGATTTTGGGTTGGGGGTGAAACCGGACAATGAGCAGTTCTTC.

This clonotype qualifies as medium-sized. The chain employs TRBV7-2 and TRBJ1-4; 7 nucleotides align to TRBD1. V lost 5 bases to trimming and J lost 5 bases; unmatched junction nucleotides: 11. The CDR3 totals 16 residues. Germline V gives CDR1 SGHTA, CDR2 FQGNSA. The CDR3 DNA reads as TGTGCCAGCAGCCCCCAGGGGGGACAGAAGAATGAAAAACTGTTTTTT. Protein sequence: CASSPQGGQKNEKLFF.

Only a few counts were recorded for this clonotype. This chain links TRBV10-3 with TRBJ2-3; D is possibly TRBD1 or TRBD2 (5 bases each). The CDR3 has 14 residues. V was clipped by 4 bases and J by 6 bases, with 14 bases between them. Looked up from germline, CDR1 is ENHRY and CDR2 is SYGVKD. CDR3 bases: TGTGCCATCAGTGTTCGGGGACGAGCGGATACGCAGTATTTT. Encoded protein: CAISVRGRADTQYF.

This rearrangement joins TRBV30 to TRBJ2-5, with a weak D call TRBD2 (6 bases). The V gene's germline CDR1 is GTSNPN and CDR2 SVGIG (reference sequence). CDR3 length: 14 amino acids. V was pared by 4 bases and J by 0 bases, with 12 bases between. CDR3 sequence (DNA): TGTGCCTGGAATCTAGCGAGGGACCAAGAGACCCAGTACTTC. This sequence encodes CAWNLARDQETQYF.

J is TRBJ2-3 and V is TRBV11-1; D is unresolved. Trimming took 3 bases from V and 0 from J, leaving 10 bases between them. The germline V gene encodes CDR1 SGHAT and CDR2 FQDESV (reference sequence). The CDR3 loop spans 15 amino acids. The CDR3 reads CASSFERSSTDTQYF. The CDR3 DNA reads as TGTGCCAGCAGCTTCGAGAGGTCAAGCACAGATACGCAGTATTTT.

This clonotype has just a few counts. This chain joins TRBV7-9 and TRBJ2-1, with TRBD1 matching over 9 bases. V was pared by 2 bases and J by 1 base, with 6 bases of the junction left unmatched. The V gene's germline CDR1 is SEHNR and CDR2 FQNEAQ (reference sequence). The CDR3 extends over 17 amino acids. DNA for the CDR3: TGTGCCAGCAGCTTATTGACGGGGACAGGGTCCTACAATGAGCAGTTCTTC. Protein: CASSLLTGTGSYNEQFF.

This rearrangement joins TRBV24-1 to TRBJ2-2; 10 nucleotides match TRBD2. Germline V gene data show CDR1 as KGHDR and CDR2 as SFDVKD. The CDR3 covers 16 residues. V trimming: 5 bases; J trimming: 0 bases; junction bases outside the gene matches: 2. Written as DNA, the CDR3 is TGTGCCACCAGTGGGGGACTAGCGACGAACACCGGGGAGCTGTTTTTT. It yields the protein CATSGGLATNTGELFF.

This chain links TRBV28 with TRBJ2-5; a weak D match, TRBD2 (7 bases). The CDR3 runs 15 residues. The V end lost 5 bases, the J end lost 11 bases, and 24 bases lay between the germline ends. CDR1 is MDHEN and CDR2 is SYDVKM in the germline V gene. CDR3 protein: CASSRAGEGNNEQYF. The CDR3 nucleotides are TGTGCCAGCAGTCGGGCAGGGGAGGGGAACAATGAGCAGTACTTC. The complete variable domain, with remaining parts taken from reference TRBV28 and TRBJ2-5, reads DVKVTQSSRYLVKRTGEKVFLECVQDMDHENMFWYRQDPGLGLRLIYFSYDVKMKEKGDIPEGYSVSREKKERFSLILESASTNQTSMYLCASSRAGEGNNEQYFGPGTRLLVL.